The rows below give T cell receptor beta chains drawn from one sample of a study of blood T cell repertoires in COVID-19. Measured with immunoSEQ multiplex PCR; TCRdb has only the in-frame clones, and not every one. In the table there are roughly 160,000 clones, about 85% of which are singletons. The material sequenced was peripheral blood. The receptors originated from a man older than 75 with COVID-19, enrolled during active disease. Each CDR3 is given with its conserved first and last residue.

CDR3: CASRSTGKSNYGYTF
V: TRBV6-5

CDR3: CASSLQGEGTEAFF
V: TRBV5-5

CDR3: CATRDRGRTDTQYF
V: TRBV24-1

CDR3: CASSQVQVPTYEQYF
V: TRBV4-2

CDR3: CASSSGGNTIYF
V: TRBV13

CDR3: CASSQDTRAFDEQYF
V: TRBV4-3

CDR3: CASSPQSNSNQPQHF
V: TRBV18

CDR3: CASSSGGTQYF
V: TRBV6-6

CDR3: CASSFCDSQNIQYF
V: TRBV12-1

CDR3: CASSYSRQRSGNTIYF
V: TRBV6-2/TRBV6-3

CDR3: CASRLSRGINQPQHF
V: TRBV2

CDR3: CASSPLVPGTFGNTIYF
V: TRBV18

CDR3: CASSQEVREQYF
V: TRBV3-1/TRBV3-2

CDR3: CASSLVQGNSPLHF
V: TRBV5-4

CDR3: CASSSGVYGYTF
V: TRBV6-6

CDR3: CASSVTGTVAKNIQYF
V: TRBV5-6

CDR3: CASSTGVYGYTF
V: TRBV6-5

CDR3: CASSYLSLPPYEQYF
V: TRBV6-5

CDR3: CASTPGTANTGELFF
V: TRBV6-5

CDR3: CASSLDRSGDWGYTF
V: TRBV7-2

CDR3: CATSDSWPGTQRRYNEQFF
V: TRBV24-1

CDR3: CASSVGGQTNTGELFF
V: TRBV9

CDR3: CASSAGGSEGNQPQHF
V: TRBV9

CDR3: CASSLAGRENYGYTF
V: TRBV7-9

CDR3: CASSSIPGTQYF
V: TRBV7-9

CDR3: CASSIQGRPTEAFF
V: TRBV19

CDR3: CASSQQSSNTEAFF
V: TRBV5-1

CDR3: CASTEHPWGGNQPQHF
V: TRBV6-1

CDR3: CATGQTREQYF
V: TRBV28

CDR3: CASSPGQGSGYTF
V: TRBV5-6

CDR3: CASSRSDSQVQEGYEQYF
V: TRBV27

CDR3: CASSPSGGESSYNEQFF
V: TRBV5-4

CDR3: CASIPQGADGYTF
V: TRBV19

CDR3: CASSTTGTGGLSPLHF
V: TRBV19

CDR3: CASGADTGELFF
V: TRBV9

CDR3: CASSLDRQETQYF
V: TRBV5-4

CDR3: CASSIRAEDTQYF
V: TRBV19

CDR3: CASSLARQVYGYTF
V: TRBV5-6

CDR3: CSGGGGGKEETQYF
V: TRBV29-1

CDR3: CASSPDRDYGYTF
V: TRBV11-2

CDR3: CAISEPELEAFF
V: TRBV10-3

CDR3: CASTQGGTSYEQYF
V: TRBV6-6

CDR3: CASSLDEDTIYF
V: TRBV7-2

CDR3: CASSRPGGAPYEQYF
V: TRBV7-2

CDR3: CASSDRDRGYEQYF
V: TRBV18

CDR3: CASSPLAGEDTQYF
V: TRBV18

CDR3: CASSLSWTGDTEQYF
V: TRBV27

CDR3: CASSLSGTSGGDSDTQYF
V: TRBV4-1

CDR3: CASSRSRVTEAFF
V: TRBV3-1/TRBV3-2

CDR3: CASSPAANYYEQYF
V: TRBV18

CDR3: CASSLGQVFNYGYTF
V: TRBV5-1

CDR3: CASSLGRAGTGELFF
V: TRBV28

CDR3: CASSQDRTGFNYGYTF
V: TRBV4-3

CDR3: CASSLTSYEQYF
V: TRBV2

CDR3: CASSLGDADTQYF
V: TRBV7-9